Here is one T cell receptor beta chain with its context. What it recognizes is unknown. PCR was performed using 60 Vbeta and 13 Jbeta primers. Data came from immunoSEQ multiplex PCR; TCRdb stores just in-frame clones and leaves some out. The top ten clones hold roughly 3.2% of a sample with some 96,000 clones, 50% to 80% of them seen once. The V gene's germline CDR1 is SGHVS and CDR2 FNYEAQ. The CDR3 is 16 amino acids. V shed 1 base and J shed 0 bases, with 11 bases lying between them. The data originate from a study of cytomegalovirus exposure and HLA in healthy donors. Study outcomes and limitations: The classifier reportedly diagnosed cytomegalovirus status with high specificity and sensitivity. In vitro testing confirmed three CMV-associated chains as specific for CMV antigens. Donors were assumed by presence/absence analyses to have roughly uniform sequencing depth.

This sequence originates from a man aged 55 to 70 in good health and CMV-seronegative. The chain couples TRBV7-6 to TRBJ2-3, with TRBD1 as a possible D gene (5 bases). Sequencing input: PBMCs. DNA of the CDR3: TGTGCCAGCAGCTTAGTAGGGGCGCTTAGCACAGATACGCAGTATTTT. This sequence encodes CASSLVGALSTDTQYF.